This T cell receptor (beta chain) comes out of a study of blood T cell repertoires in COVID-19. On the study more broadly: PBMCs, B-cell-depleted T cells, or T cells provided the cDNA or gDNA that made up the material.

Donors of Cohort 3 who recovered were those that had two negative PCRs, clearance, or symptom resolution. Authors' processing steps: How many nucleated cells were present was estimated from reference gene primer amplification. Assay: immunoSEQ multiplex PCR; the TCRdb copy retains only in-frame clones and omits some. V, J and clone size are taken as reported in that table, and D and trimming were inferred from the DNA itself. Here the sample spans around 250,000 clones, approximately 85% being singletons. The sequenced sample was PBMCs or T cells enriched from blood (not recorded which). This TCR was sampled from a woman between 50 and 59 years old who had recovered from COVID-19.

Here the CDR3 DNA reads TGTGCCAGCAGCTCTGGGACAGGGAGAAAGTTCTTC. Translating gives CASSSGTGRKFF. The chain links TRBV7-3 to TRBJ2-1; 9 nucleotides match TRBD1. This CDR3 spans 12 amino acids. Germline CDR1 and CDR2: SGHTA and FQGTGA. The V gene end was trimmed by 4 bases and the J gene end by 14 bases; junction bases not matched to a gene: 6.